Shown below are 23 T cell receptor beta chains from a single sample sequenced in a study of blood T cell repertoires in COVID-19. The table came from immunoSEQ multiplex PCR; TCRdb's copy has only in-frame clones and leaves some out. The data contain 95,000 to 100,000 clones, over 70% of them seen just once; the ten biggest clones take up around a tenth. The source material was peripheral blood. All receptors derive from a woman of 80 years or more with acute or convalescent COVID-19.

This clone has just a few counts. The chain carries TRBV2 and TRBJ1-1; 8 bases line up with TRBD1. CDR1 is SNHLY and CDR2 is FYNNEI in the germline V gene. This CDR3 comprises 17 residues. V lost 4 bases, J lost 4 bases, and 14 bases stayed unmatched. The CDR3 DNA reads TGTGCCAGCAGTGGAGGACAGGGTTCCGGCTTGGGCACTGAAGCTTTCTTT. Protein: CASSGGQGSGLGTEAFF.

The rearrangement links TRBV13 to TRBJ1-2, with 7 bases fitting TRBD1. Germline V lookup: CDR1 PRHDT, CDR2 FYEKMQ (reference sequence). This CDR3 has 19 residues. V trimming: 4 bases; J trimming: 5 bases; junction bases outside the gene matches: 22. The DNA for the CDR3 is TGTGCCAGCAGCTCGAAACCCATACGGGACAGCCTTTCGAGGTATGGCTACACCTTC. Translation: CASSSKPIRDSLSRYGYTF.

This clone was counted only a few times. The same CDR3 is also encoded by other DNA sequences in this sample. The rearrangement joins TRBV10-3 to TRBJ1-5; D is possibly TRBD1 (5 bases). Germline V gives CDR1 ENHRY, CDR2 SYGVKD. The V end was cut by 2 bases, the J end by 5 bases, with 10 bases between. The CDR3 sequence is 14 residues long. Here the CDR3 DNA reads TGTGCCATCAGTGAGGTGGGGGGGGATCAGCCCCAGCATTTT. It codes for CAISEVGGDQPQHF.

The chain uses TRBV7-2 and TRBJ2-3; 7 bases align to TRBD1. There are 17 residues in the CDR3. With 4 bases clipped from V and 2 bases from J, the junction kept 12 bases outside the gene matches. CDR1 SGHTA and CDR2 FQGNSA come from the germline V gene. As DNA, the CDR3 is TGTGCCAGCAGCTCCCGACAGGGAAGGGGGTACACAGATACGCAGTATTTT. It codes for CASSSRQGRGYTDTQYF.

The CDR3 coding sequence is TGTGCCATCAGCGAAAGTAGTGATCAGCCCCAGCATTTT. As protein: CAISESSDQPQHF. The V gene is TRBV10-3, the J gene TRBJ1-5; D ambiguous. V was shortened by 6 bases and J by 5 bases, with 11 bases between the two germline ends. This CDR3 has 13 amino acids. Germline CDR1 reads ENHRY; CDR2 reads SYGVKD.

The chain uses TRBV18 and TRBJ2-3, with D maybe TRBD2 (6 bases). From germline, CDR1 is KGHSH and CDR2 LQKENI. The CDR3 has 13 residues. The V end lost 5 bases, the J end lost 4 bases, and 10 bases lay between the germline ends. CDR3: CASSSGLPDTQYF. CDR3 nucleotides: TGTGCCAGCTCATCCGGACTACCAGATACGCAGTATTTT.

V and J are TRBV24-1 and TRBJ2-5; tentative D call: TRBD1 (6 bases). Germline values: CDR1 KGHDR, CDR2 SFDVKD. V was pared by 10 bases and J by 1 base, with 9 bases between. The CDR3 is 12 amino acids. The CDR3 DNA follows: TGTGCCACGGGGGACACCCAAGAGACCCAGTACTTC. Protein sequence: CATGDTQETQYF.

This clone appeared a single time. V and J are TRBV15 and TRBJ2-6; 7 bases are shared with TRBD1. Germline V gives CDR1 LNHNV, CDR2 YYDKDF (reference sequence). The trim removed 9 bases at V and 0 bases at J, leaving 14 bases unmatched. This CDR3 is 18 amino acids long. For the CDR3, the DNA is TGTGCCACACAGTTAGGGGACAGCGGAAGCTCTGGGGCCAACGTCCTGACTTTC. Protein: CATQLGDSGSSGANVLTF.

J is TRBJ1-3 and V is TRBV6-5; D remains unclear. Germline V gene lookup returns CDR1 MNHEY and CDR2 SVGAGI. V was shortened by 5 bases and J by 2 bases, with 10 bases between the two germline ends. This CDR3 has 14 amino acids. This CDR3 reads CASSPRQAGNTIYF. The CDR3 coding sequence is TGTGCCAGCAGTCCCAGGCAGGCTGGAAACACCATATATTTT.

This sequence joins TRBV21-1 and TRBJ1-2; TRBD1 is the table's D call and was not checked against the DNA. TRBV21-1 is marked as a pseudogene. The CDR3 runs 14 residues. CDR3 sequence (DNA): TGTGCCAGCAGCAATCGCAGGGGGCGATTAGGCTACACCTTC. Encoded protein: CASSNRRGRLGYTF.

The gene calls are TRBV28 and TRBJ1-2; TRBD1 matches 7 bases. V lost 3 bases and J lost 7; bases outside the gene matches: 5. This CDR3 contains 13 residues. Germline assignment: CDR1 MDHEN and CDR2 SYDVKM. The CDR3 DNA reads TGTGCCAGCAGTTTCGGGGACAGTAGTGGCTACACCTTC. This codes for CASSFGDSSGYTF.

The chain employs TRBV3-1 (or the pseudogene TRBV3-2) and TRBJ1-1, with 7 bases identical to TRBD1. Trimming took 4 bases from V and 5 from J; bases not matched to a gene: 7. The V gene's germline CDR1 is LGHDT and CDR2 YNNKEL (reference sequence). This CDR3 is 14 amino acids long. CDR3 DNA: TGTGCCAGCAGCCCTAGGACAGGTCGTACTGAAGCTTTCTTT. Its protein product is CASSPRTGRTEAFF.

The rearrangement joins TRBV18 to TRBJ2-1, with 9 bases fitting TRBD2. The CDR3 extends over 18 amino acids. The V gene's germline CDR1 is KGHSH and CDR2 LQKENI. The V and J ends lost 4 bases and 8 bases, in that order; junction bases with no gene match: 18. In nucleotides, the CDR3 is TGTGCCAGCTCACGTACTTATACAGCGGGGGGCATTATGGATGAGCAGTTCTTC. It codes for CASSRTYTAGGIMDEQFF.

This clone was seen more than once but under ten times. V is TRBV7-9 and J is TRBJ2-7; either TRBD1 or TRBD2 may supply D (5 bases each). The CDR3 is made up of 14 amino acids. The germline V gene encodes CDR1 SEHNR and CDR2 FQNEAQ (reference sequence). V lost 5 bases and J lost 3, with 14 bases in between. The CDR3 sequence is CASSLGTAGYEQYF. The CDR3 bases are TGTGCCAGCAGCCTAGGGACGGCGGGCTACGAGCAGTACTTC. Variable domain in full (rest from reference TRBV7-9 and TRBJ2-7): DTGVSQNPRHKITKRGQNVTFRCDPISEHNRLYWYRQTLGQGPEFLTYFQNEAQLEKSRLLSDRFSAERPKGSFSTLEIQRTEQGDSAMYLCASSLGTAGYEQYFGPGTRLTVT.

This clone was observed once. This chain joins TRBV4-2 and TRBJ2-1; 16 nucleotides line up with TRBD2. CDR1 is LGHNA, CDR2 YNFKEQ, per germline. This CDR3 contains 17 residues. The trim removed 4 bases at V and 10 bases at J, leaving 10 bases unmatched. CDR3: CASSPTGTSGGDREQFF. The CDR3 coding sequence is TGTGCCAGCAGCCCCACGGGGACTAGCGGGGGGGATCGGGAGCAGTTCTTC.

The V and J genes are TRBV3-1 (or the pseudogene TRBV3-2) and TRBJ1-2; the match to TRBD1 covers 7 bases. V was pared by 1 base and J by 7 bases, with 3 bases of the junction left unmatched. This CDR3 contains 13 residues. Germline V CDR1 and CDR2: LGHDT, YNNKEL (reference sequence). The CDR3 sequence is CASSQVEGAGYTF. The CDR3 DNA is TGTGCCAGCAGCCAAGTGGAGGGGGCTGGCTACACCTTC.

The CDR3 loop reads CASSPGGPLHF. The CDR3 region has the DNA TGTGCCAGCTCACCAGGAGGGCCCCTCCACTTT. The rearrangement uses TRBV18 and TRBJ1-6; the D is unclear. Trimming took 2 bases from V and 13 from J, leaving 6 bases between them. This CDR3 region has 11 residues. The V gene's germline CDR1 is KGHSH and CDR2 LQKENI.

In its sample, this clone was seen once. The J gene is TRBJ1-1, the V gene TRBV6-5; 8 bases agree with TRBD1. The V and J ends lost 2 bases and 7 bases, in that order; junction bases with no gene match: 12. This CDR3 has 16 residues. In germline, CDR1 is MNHEY, CDR2 SVGAGI. This chain's CDR3 is CASSYTRRDRKGEAFF. DNA of the CDR3: TGTGCCAGCAGTTACACACGGCGGGACAGGAAAGGTGAAGCTTTCTTT.

The chain is built from TRBV7-2 and TRBJ1-1; TRBD1 agrees at 8 bases. Per germline, CDR1 SGHTA and CDR2 FQGNSA. CDR3 size: 14 residues. Losses at the gene ends were 5 bases for V and 6 bases for J; bases not matched to a gene: 8. The CDR3 here is CASSPDRVRAEAFF. CDR3 bases: TGTGCCAGCAGCCCGGACAGGGTTAGAGCTGAAGCTTTCTTT.

This chain connects TRBV7-2 to TRBJ2-1, with 9 bases lining up with TRBD1. Germline CDR1 SGHTA, CDR2 FQGNSA. V lost 5 bases and J lost 7; bases outside the gene matches: 9. The CDR3 covers 15 residues. The CDR3 DNA reads as TGTGCCAGCAGCCCGGGACAGGGTTCGCTGAATGAGCAGTTCTTC. It encodes CASSPGQGSLNEQFF.

The chain couples TRBV5-1 to TRBJ1-2; possibly TRBD1 for D (5 bases). The germline V gene encodes CDR1 SGHRS and CDR2 YFSETQ. Trimming took 0 bases from V and 3 from J, leaving 9 bases between them. The CDR3 loop spans 14 amino acids. CDR3 bases: TGCGCCAGCAGCTTGGGAGGCAGGGACTATGGCTACACCTTC. It specifies CASSLGGRDYGYTF. Complete variable domain (other parts from reference TRBV5-1 and TRBJ1-2): KAGVTQTPRYLIKTRGQQVTLSCSPISGHRSVSWYQQTPGQGLQFLFEYFSETQRNKGNFPGRFSGRQFSNSRSEMNVSTLELGDSALYLCASSLGGRDYGYTFGSGTRLTVV.

This chain connects TRBV18 to TRBJ2-3, with no clear D. The CDR3 is made up of 13 amino acids. Germline V CDR1 and CDR2: KGHSH, LQKENI. Trimming removed 5 bases from V and 0 bases from J, with 6 bases in between. CDR3 amino acids: CASSGTSTDTQYF. CDR3 in DNA: TGTGCCAGCTCAGGCACAAGCACAGATACGCAGTATTTT.

This chain uses TRBV4-2 with TRBJ2-7, with 9 bases lining up with TRBD1. V lost 0 bases, J lost 1 base, and 7 bases stayed unmatched. This CDR3 is built from 17 residues. Germline CDR1 LGHNA, CDR2 YNFKEQ. The CDR3: CASSQELGQGTSYEQYF. CDR3 DNA: TGTGCCAGCAGCCAAGAATTGGGACAGGGTACTTCCTACGAGCAGTACTTC.